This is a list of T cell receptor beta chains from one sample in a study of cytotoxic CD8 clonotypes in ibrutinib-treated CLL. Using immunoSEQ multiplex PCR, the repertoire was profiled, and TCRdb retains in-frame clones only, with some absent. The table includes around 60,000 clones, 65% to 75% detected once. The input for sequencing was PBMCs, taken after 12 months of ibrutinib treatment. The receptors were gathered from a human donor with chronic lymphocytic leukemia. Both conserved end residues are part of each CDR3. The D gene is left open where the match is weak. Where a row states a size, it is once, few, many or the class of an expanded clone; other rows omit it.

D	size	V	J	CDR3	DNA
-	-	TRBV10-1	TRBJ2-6	CASSDPGSGANVLTF	TGCGCCAGCAGTGACCCAGGGTCCGGGGCCAACGTCCTGACTTTC
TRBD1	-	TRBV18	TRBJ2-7	CASSRGTGAAYEQYF	TGTGCCAGCTCACGAGGGACAGGGGCGGCCTACGAGCAGTACTTC
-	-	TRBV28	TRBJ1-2	CASSPVWRDNGYTF	TGTGCCAGCAGTCCAGTATGGAGGGATAATGGCTACACCTTC
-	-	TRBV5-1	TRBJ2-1	CASSLEQNPPEQFF	TGCGCCAGCAGCTTGGAACAGAACCCCCCCGAGCAGTTCTTC
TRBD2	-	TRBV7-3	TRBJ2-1	CASSLTVLAGNYNEQFF	TGTGCCAGCAGCTTAACCGTACTAGCGGGAAACTACAATGAGCAGTTCTTC
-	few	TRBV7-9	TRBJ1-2	CASKPYGGPNYGYTF	TGTGCCAGCAAACCCTACGGGGGGCCTAACTATGGCTACACCTTC
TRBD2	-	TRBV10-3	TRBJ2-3	CAISVTSGRIPDTQYF	TGTGCCATCAGTGTTACTAGCGGGAGAATTCCAGATACGCAGTATTTT
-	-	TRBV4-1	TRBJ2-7	CASSQPGGGRSSYEQYF	TGCGCCAGCAGCCAACCGGGGGGCGGCAGAAGCTCCTACGAGCAGTACTTC
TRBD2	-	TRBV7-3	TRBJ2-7	CASSFGAGSYEQYF	TGTGCCAGCAGTTTTGGAGCGGGATCCTACGAGCAGTACTTC
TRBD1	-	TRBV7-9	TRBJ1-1	CASSLRTGNTEAFF	TGTGCCAGCAGCCTGCGGACAGGGAACACTGAAGCTTTCTTT
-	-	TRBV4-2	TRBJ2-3	CASSQESRGTDTQYF	TGTGCCAGCAGCCAAGAGTCCAGAGGCACAGATACGCAGTATTTT
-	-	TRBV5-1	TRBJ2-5	CASSFGGMHQETQYF	TGCGCCAGCAGCTTTGGAGGGATGCACCAAGAGACCCAGTACTTC
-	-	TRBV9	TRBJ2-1	CASSVALNYNEQFF	TGTGCCAGCAGCGTAGCCTTGAATTACAATGAGCAGTTCTTC
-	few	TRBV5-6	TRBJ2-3	CASSLNSGTDTQYF	TGTGCCAGCAGCTTAAATAGTGGCACAGATACGCAGTATTTT
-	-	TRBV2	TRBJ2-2	CASSQTGTGELFF	TGTGCCAGCAGCCAAACAGGGACCGGGGAGCTGTTTTTT
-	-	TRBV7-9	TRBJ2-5	CASSPRPGYGERETQYF	TGTGCCAGCAGCCCACGGCCCGGATACGGGGAACGAGAGACCCAGTACTTC
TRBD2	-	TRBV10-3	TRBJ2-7	CAISESGTSGTYEQYF	TGTGCCATCAGTGAAAGTGGGACTAGCGGGACCTACGAGCAGTACTTC
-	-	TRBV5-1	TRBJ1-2	CASSPRPDLANYGYTF	TGCGCCAGCAGCCCCCGGCCCGATCTAGCTAACTATGGCTACACCTTC
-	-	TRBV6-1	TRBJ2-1	CASSEFFGVFLIGEQFF	TGTGCCAGCAGTGAATTTTTCGGGGTCTTCTTGATCGGTGAGCAGTTCTTC
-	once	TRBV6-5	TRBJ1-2	CASGVLDSLARGYTF	TGTGCCAGCGGAGTATTGGACAGTTTGGCTCGGGGCTACACCTTC
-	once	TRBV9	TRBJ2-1	CASSVVSVAYNEQFF	TGTGCCAGCAGCGTAGTATCTGTTGCCTACAATGAGCAGTTCTTC
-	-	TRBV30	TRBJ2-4	CAWSPGNIQYF	TGTGCCTGGAGTCCCGGGAACATTCAGTACTTC
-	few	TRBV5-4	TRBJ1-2	CASRTGYGNGYTF	TGTGCCAGCAGAACAGGGTATGGTAATGGCTACACCTTC
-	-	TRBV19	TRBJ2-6	CASKEGTGANVLTF	TGTGCCAGCAAAGAGGGGACTGGGGCCAACGTCCTGACTTTC
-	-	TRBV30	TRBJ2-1	CAWSVLWPGDNEQFF	TGTGCCTGGAGTGTACTTTGGCCTGGGGACAATGAGCAGTTCTTC
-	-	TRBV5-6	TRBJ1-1	CASSPYRAARTEAFF	TGTGCCAGCAGCCCGTACAGGGCTGCGCGGACTGAAGCTTTCTTT
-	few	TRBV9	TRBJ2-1	CASSVGARAYNEQFF	TGTGCCAGCAGCGTAGGGGCCAGGGCCTACAATGAGCAGTTCTTC
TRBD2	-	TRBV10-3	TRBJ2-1	CAMTRGAGEYNEQFF	TGTGCCATGACTAGGGGCGCGGGAGAATACAATGAGCAGTTCTTC
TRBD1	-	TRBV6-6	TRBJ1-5	CASSTGTGGFHQPQHF	TGTGCCAGTTCCACCGGGACAGGGGGGTTCCATCAGCCCCAGCATTTT
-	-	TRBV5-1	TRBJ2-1	CASSLAAQSSYNEQFF	TGCGCCAGCAGCTTGGCGGCTCAGAGCTCCTACAATGAGCAGTTCTTC
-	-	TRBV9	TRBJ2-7	CASSVSLGPYEQYF	TGTGCCAGCAGCGTAAGTTTAGGGCCCTACGAGCAGTACTTC
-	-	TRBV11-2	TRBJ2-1	CASSLVIFEQFF	TGTGCCAGCAGCTTAGTCATTTTTGAGCAGTTCTTC
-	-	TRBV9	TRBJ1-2	CASSVAAQGDGYTF	TGTGCCAGCAGCGTAGCAGCCCAGGGAGATGGCTACACCTTC
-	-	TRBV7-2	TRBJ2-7	CASSLALSGHRSYEQYF	TGTGCCAGCAGCTTAGCGCTCTCGGGGCACCGCTCCTACGAGCAGTACTTC
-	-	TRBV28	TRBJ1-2	CASTKWGTSNYGYTF	TGTGCCAGCACCAAATGGGGAACATCTAACTATGGCTACACCTTC
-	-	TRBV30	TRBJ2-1	CAWSHIGNEQFF	TGTGCCTGGAGTCACATCGGCAATGAGCAGTTCTTC
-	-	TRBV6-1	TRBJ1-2	CASRGWIDSNYGYTF	TGTGCCAGCAGGGGTTGGATCGACTCTAACTATGGCTACACCTTC
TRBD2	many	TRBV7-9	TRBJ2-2	CASSPTSATGELFF	TGTGCCAGCAGCCCTACTAGCGCGACCGGGGAGCTGTTTTTT
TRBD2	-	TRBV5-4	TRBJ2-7	CASSLLASGTHEQYF	TGTGCCAGCAGCTTGTTGGCTAGCGGGACCCACGAGCAGTACTTC
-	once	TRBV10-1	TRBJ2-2	CASSPYTGELFF	TGCGCCAGCAGCCCTTACACCGGGGAGCTGTTTTTT
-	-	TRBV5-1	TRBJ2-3	CASSRLEVSDTQYF	TGCGCCAGCAGCAGATTGGAGGTCTCAGATACGCAGTATTTT
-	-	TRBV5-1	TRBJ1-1	CASSLGQENTEAFF	TGCGCCAGCAGCTTGGGACAGGAGAACACTGAAGCTTTCTTT
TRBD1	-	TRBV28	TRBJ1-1	CASSLLTGNYNTEAFF	TGTGCCAGCAGTTTATTGACAGGGAATTATAACACTGAAGCTTTCTTT
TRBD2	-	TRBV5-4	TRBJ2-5	CASSKGTSGRERETQYF	TGTGCCAGCAGCAAGGGGACTAGCGGGAGGGAGCGAGAGACCCAGTACTTC
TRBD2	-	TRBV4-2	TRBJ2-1	CASSLSWEGRVNEQFF	TGTGCCAGCAGCCTCTCGTGGGAGGGGCGTGTAAATGAGCAGTTCTTC
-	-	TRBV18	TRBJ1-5	CASSPSGADNQPQHF	TGTGCCAGCTCACCGTCAGGGGCAGATAATCAGCCCCAGCATTTT
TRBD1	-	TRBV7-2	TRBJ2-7	CASSRGQGNEQYF	TGTGCCAGCAGCAGGGGGCAGGGCAACGAGCAGTACTTC
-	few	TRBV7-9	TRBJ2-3	CASSRQWRGQTDTQYF	TGTGCCAGCAGCCGGCAGTGGAGGGGACAAACAGATACGCAGTATTTT
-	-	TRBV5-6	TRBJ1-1	CASSLGVNTEAFF	TGTGCCAGCAGCTTGGGAGTGAACACTGAAGCTTTCTTT
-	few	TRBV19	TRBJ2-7	CASSKEGGPYEQYF	TGTGCCAGTAGTAAGGAAGGTGGGCCCTACGAGCAGTACTTC
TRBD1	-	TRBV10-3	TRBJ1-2	CAISAATGEDGGYTF	TGTGCCATCAGCGCCGCGACAGGGGAGGATGGTGGCTACACCTTC